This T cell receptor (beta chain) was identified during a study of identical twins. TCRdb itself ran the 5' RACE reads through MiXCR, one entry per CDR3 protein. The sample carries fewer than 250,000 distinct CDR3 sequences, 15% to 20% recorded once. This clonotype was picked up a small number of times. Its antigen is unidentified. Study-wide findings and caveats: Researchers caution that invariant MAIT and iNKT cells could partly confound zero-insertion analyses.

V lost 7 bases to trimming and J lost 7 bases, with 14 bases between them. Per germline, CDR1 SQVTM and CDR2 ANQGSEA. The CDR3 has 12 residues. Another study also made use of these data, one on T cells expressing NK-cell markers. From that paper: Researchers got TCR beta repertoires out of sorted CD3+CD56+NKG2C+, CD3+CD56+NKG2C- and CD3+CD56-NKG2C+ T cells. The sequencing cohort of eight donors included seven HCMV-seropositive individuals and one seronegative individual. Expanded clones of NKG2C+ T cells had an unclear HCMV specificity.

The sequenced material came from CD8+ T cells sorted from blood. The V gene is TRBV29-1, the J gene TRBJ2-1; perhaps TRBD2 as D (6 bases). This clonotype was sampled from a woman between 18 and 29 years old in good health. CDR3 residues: CSARTGGNEQFF. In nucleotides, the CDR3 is TGCAGCGCCCGCACTGGAGGGAATGAGCAGTTCTTC.